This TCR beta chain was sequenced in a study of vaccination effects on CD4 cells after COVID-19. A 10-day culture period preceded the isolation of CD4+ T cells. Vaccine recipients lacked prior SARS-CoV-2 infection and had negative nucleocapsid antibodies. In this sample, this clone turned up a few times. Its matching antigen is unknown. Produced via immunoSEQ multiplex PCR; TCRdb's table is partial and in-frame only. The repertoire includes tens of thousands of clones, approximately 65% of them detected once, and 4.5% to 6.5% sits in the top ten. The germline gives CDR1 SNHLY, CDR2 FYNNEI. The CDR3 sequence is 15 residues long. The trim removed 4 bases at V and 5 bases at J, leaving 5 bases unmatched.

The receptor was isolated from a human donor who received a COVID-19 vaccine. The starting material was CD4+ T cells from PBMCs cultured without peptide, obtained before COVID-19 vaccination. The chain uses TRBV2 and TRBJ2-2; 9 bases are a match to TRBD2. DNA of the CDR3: TGTGCCAGCAGTGTTAGCGGGAGTAGGACCGGGGAGCTGTTTTTT. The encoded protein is CASSVSGSRTGELFF.